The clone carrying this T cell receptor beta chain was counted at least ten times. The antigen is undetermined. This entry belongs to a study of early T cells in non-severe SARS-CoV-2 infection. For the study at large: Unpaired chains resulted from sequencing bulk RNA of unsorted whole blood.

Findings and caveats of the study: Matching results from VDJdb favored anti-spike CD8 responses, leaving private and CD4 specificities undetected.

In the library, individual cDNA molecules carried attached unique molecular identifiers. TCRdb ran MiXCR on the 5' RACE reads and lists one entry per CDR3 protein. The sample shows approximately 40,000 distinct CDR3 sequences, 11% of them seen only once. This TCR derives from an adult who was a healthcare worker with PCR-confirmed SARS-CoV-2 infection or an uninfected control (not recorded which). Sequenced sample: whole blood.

The CDR3 bases are TGTGCCAGCAGCTTATCTTTTAGGGGTGAAGCTTTCTTT. Its translation is CASSLSFRGEAFF. The V and J genes are TRBV7-8 and TRBJ1-1; maybe TRBD1 (5 bases). The germline V and J ends were trimmed by 2 bases and 7 bases, with 11 bases remaining between them. In germline, CDR1 is SGHVS, CDR2 FQNEAQ. This CDR3 region has 13 residues.